The next 19 T cell receptor beta chains were all read from a single sample in a study of molecular identifiers for immune sequencing clone quantification. TCRdb reanalysed the PCR reads using MiXCR and keeps one entry per CDR3 protein. The table records about 510,000 distinct CDR3 sequences, about 25% of them present only once. Input material: naive CD8+ T cells from blood, with Jurkat cell RNA spiked in. The sample's subset: FACS-sorted CD8+CD4-CCR7+CD45RA+ naive T cells. All receptors derive from a human donor in good health. Some libraries in this study had Jurkat cell RNA spiked in.

Remarks on this clonotype: Given a much more abundant clone one base away, this may be a read error. The V gene is TRBV3-2, the J gene TRBJ2-6. TRBV3-2 is recorded as a pseudogene. The CDR3 is 17 amino acids. The CDR3 loop reads CASSPVTTIAGANVLTF. The CDR3 DNA follows: TGTGCCAGCAGCCCAGTTACTACAATAGCTGGGGCCAACGTCCTGACTTTC.

To note about this clonotype: A much more abundant neighbour one base away suggests this may be a read error. This rearrangement joins TRBV30 to TRBJ2-3, with a possible D match to TRBD2 (6 bases). The V gene's germline CDR1 is GTSNPN and CDR2 SVGIG (reference sequence). Trimming removed 3 bases at V and 14 bases at J, with 18 bases between. The CDR3 consists of 12 residues. The CDR3 DNA reads as TGTGCCTGGAGACCGATCGGGGACTCGCTGTATTTT. It codes for CAWRPIGDSLYF.

The table lists this clonotype with a few counts. The J gene is TRBJ1-1, the V gene TRBV4-1; tentative D call: TRBD1 (6 bases). Germline V CDR1 and CDR2: MGHRA, YSYEKL. CDR3 size: 15 residues. V lost 2 bases to trimming and J lost 0 bases, with 10 bases between them. This CDR3 reads CASSQTGFMNTEAFF. As DNA, the CDR3 is TGCGCCAGCAGCCAAACAGGGTTTATGAACACTGAAGCTTTCTTT.

Only one count was recorded for this clonotype. The rearrangement joins TRBV15 to TRBJ2-3; 13 bases match TRBD2. Germline CDR1 LNHNV, CDR2 YYDKDF (reference sequence). The CDR3 covers 20 residues. V was clipped by 1 base and J by 3 bases; unmatched bases: 13. The CDR3 loop reads CATSRGLAGGPEGVTDTQYF. CDR3 nucleotides: TGTGCCACCAGCAGAGGACTAGCGGGAGGCCCGGAGGGGGTGACAGATACGCAGTATTTT.

This clonotype has ten or more counts. For the CDR3, the DNA is TGTGCCAGCAGTCCAGGGAGGGGGAATCAGCCCCAGCATTTT. It is translated as CASSPGRGNQPQHF. The chain joins TRBV28 to TRBJ1-5; D perhaps matches TRBD1 (6 bases). V lost 5 bases to trimming and J lost 4 bases, with 12 bases between them. CDR1 is MDHEN and CDR2 is SYDVKM in the germline V gene. The CDR3 loop spans 14 amino acids.

This clonotype was observed a handful of times. Relative to the germline gene, one junction end is altered; a read error may explain this. The chain has TRBV10-2 and TRBJ2-3; D possibly corresponds to TRBD2 (6 bases). This CDR3 has 16 residues. In germline, CDR1 is WSHSY, CDR2 SAAADI. The CDR3 region is CASRRSGLPSTATQYF. The CDR3 DNA is TGCGCCAGCAGAAGATCAGGACTACCTAGCACAGCTACGCAGTATTTT.

This chain links TRBV27 with TRBJ1-2, with D possibly matching TRBD1 (5 bases). The germline gives CDR1 MNHEY, CDR2 SMNVEV (reference sequence). The CDR3 runs 14 residues. Trimming pared 10 bases from V and 3 bases from J, leaving 18 bases between. CDR3 amino acids: CATPSGTKYYGYTF. The CDR3 DNA is TGTGCCACTCCCTCCGGGACGAAATACTATGGCTACACCTTC.

This sequence joins TRBV19 and TRBJ2-1, with a tentative D call TRBD1 (5 bases). The CDR3 length is 12 residues. Germline CDR1 reads LNHDA; CDR2 reads SQIVND (reference sequence). V lost 3 bases, J lost 9 bases, and 9 bases lay in between. Here the CDR3 reads CASSMLGVEQFF. The CDR3 DNA is TGTGCCAGTAGTATGCTAGGGGTTGAGCAGTTCTTC.

Details on this clonotype: The junction departs from the called germline gene at one end, perhaps through a read error. Here the CDR3 reads CARSLAFPGDRGPEPQSF. The CDR3 DNA reads TGTGCCCGCAGCTTGGCTTTCCCGGGGGACAGGGGGCCAGAGCCCCAGTCCTTC. The J gene is TRBJ2-5, the V gene TRBV11-2, with 12 bases matching TRBD1. Germline loops: CDR1 SGHAT, CDR2 FQNNGV. The CDR3 runs 18 residues.

This clonotype has just a few counts. A read error may be the cause here, since a much bigger clone is one base away. The V call is TRBV6-1, the J call TRBJ1-3, with D maybe TRBD1 (6 bases). Germline CDR1 and CDR2: MNHNS and SASEGT. The CDR3 spans 16 residues. The CDR3 here is CAMRQDEELSGNSIYF. In DNA form, the CDR3 reads TGTGCGATGAGACAGGACGAAGAACTCTCTGGAAACTCCATATATTTT.

This chain connects TRBV3-1 to TRBJ1-2; unclear D gene. The length of the CDR3 is 18 residues. From germline, CDR1 is LGHDT and CDR2 YNNKEL (reference sequence). Trimming shortened V by 1 base and J by 6 bases, and 24 bases separated the two germline ends. The CDR3 DNA sequence: TGTGCCAGCAGCCAAGGTGCCGCAGGTTCTGGGAGGGTAGATGGCTACACCTTC. It specifies CASSQGAAGSGRVDGYTF.

This clonotype has just a few counts. V and J are TRBV12-3 or TRBV12-4 and TRBJ1-5; D is ambiguous. CDR3 length: 16 residues. The V end was cut by 5 bases, the J end by 0 bases, with 14 bases between. The CDR3 coding sequence is TGTGCCAGCAGTCCGCAGTTCGGGGATAGCAATCAGCCCCAGCATTTT. Protein product: CASSPQFGDSNQPQHF.

The chain has TRBV3-1 and TRBJ1-1, with D possibly being TRBD1 (6 bases). Looked up from germline, CDR1 is LGHDT and CDR2 is YNNKEL (reference sequence). This CDR3 has 15 amino acids. V shed 0 bases and J shed 4 bases, with 12 bases lying between them. Here the CDR3 reads CASSQDGGGGTEAFF. The CDR3 DNA follows: TGTGCCAGCAGCCAAGACGGAGGGGGTGGCACTGAAGCTTTCTTT.

Details on this clonotype: A read error may explain this, as a much larger clone is one base away. No conserved phenylalanine or tryptophan ends this CDR3, so it is likely a read error. V is TRBV5-4 and J is TRBJ2-7, with 9 bases identical to TRBD2. Trimming cost V 4 bases and J 0 bases; bases outside gene matches: 8. The CDR3 spans 16 residues. Germline V CDR1 and CDR2: SGHNT, YYREEE (reference sequence). The DNA for the CDR3 is TGTGCCAGCAGCCCTGGGAATAGCGGGGGCTCCTACGAGCAGTACCTC. Translation gives CASSPGNSGGSYEQYL.

The chain links TRBV5-6 to TRBJ2-3, with 13 positions matching TRBD2. Losses at the gene ends were 5 bases for V and 6 bases for J; bases not matched to a gene: 3. CDR1 is SGHDT and CDR2 is YYEEEE in the germline V gene. The CDR3 totals 14 residues. In DNA, the CDR3 is TGTGCCAGCAGATCGGGACTAGCGGGGGATACGCAGTATTTT. This codes for CASRSGLAGDTQYF.

On this clonotype itself: Because it lacks the conserved phenylalanine or tryptophan at the end, this CDR3 is likely a read error. The chain couples TRBV4-3 to TRBJ2-7; 9 bases are a match to TRBD2. The CDR3 runs to 16 residues. Germline V gives CDR1 LGHNA, CDR2 YSLEER. Unmatched junction bases numbered 4, after V lost 1 base and J lost 0 bases. CDR3 protein: CASSQVAGAFSYEQYL. CDR3 DNA sequence: TGCGCCAGCAGCCAAGTAGCGGGAGCCTTCTCCTACGAGCAGTACCTC.

This clonotype was seen a few times. V gene TRBV27 combines with J gene TRBJ2-3; D is uncertain. The CDR3 extends over 15 amino acids. Germline V CDR1 and CDR2: MNHEY, SMNVEV (reference sequence). The V and J ends lost 5 bases and 1 base respectively, with 13 bases between them. CDR3 in amino acids: CASSPRVTGTDTQYF. CDR3 coding DNA: TGTGCCAGCAGTCCTAGGGTAACTGGCACAGATACGCAGTATTTT.

On this clonotype: The junction shows a germline mismatch at one end, possibly a read error. The chain joins TRBV2 to TRBJ1-2; no clear D. Germline CDR1 SNHLY, CDR2 FYNNEI. The length of the CDR3 is 15 residues. Here the CDR3 reads CARSDPGPPNYGYTF. CDR3 coding DNA: TGTGCCCGCAGTGACCCTGGACCTCCGAACTATGGCTACACCTTC.

This clonotype has a count of ten or more. This chain links TRBV20-1 with TRBJ2-3, with a possible D match to TRBD2 (6 bases). Germline CDR1 DFQATT, CDR2 SNEGSKA (reference sequence). The CDR3 loop spans 13 amino acids. Trimming left V 6 bases short and J 2 bases short, with 12 bases between. Written as DNA, the CDR3 is TGCAGTGCAACGGGACTCCTCACAGATACGCAGTATTTT. Its protein is CSATGLLTDTQYF.